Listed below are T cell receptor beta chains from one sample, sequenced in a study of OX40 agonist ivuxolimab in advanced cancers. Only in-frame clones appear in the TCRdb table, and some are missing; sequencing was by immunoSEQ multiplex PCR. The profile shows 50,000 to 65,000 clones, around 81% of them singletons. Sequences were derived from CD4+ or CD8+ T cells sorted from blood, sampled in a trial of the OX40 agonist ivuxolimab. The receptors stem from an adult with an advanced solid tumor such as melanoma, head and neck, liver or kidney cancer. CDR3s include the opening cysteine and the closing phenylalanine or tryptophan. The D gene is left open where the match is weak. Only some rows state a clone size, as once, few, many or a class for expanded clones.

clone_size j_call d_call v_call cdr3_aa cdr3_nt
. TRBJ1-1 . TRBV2 CASSAKGGSAFF TGTGCCAGCAGCGCCAAGGGGGGTTCAGCTTTCTTT
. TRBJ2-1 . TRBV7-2 CASSFMGQEYNEQFF TGTGCCAGCAGCTTCATGGGACAAGAATACAATGAGCAGTTCTTC
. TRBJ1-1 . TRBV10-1 CASSVEGGTTEAFF TGCGCCAGCAGTGTTGAGGGGGGTACGACTGAAGCTTTCTTT
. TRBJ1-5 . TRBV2 CASSQGTALGQPQHF TGTGCCAGCAGTCAGGGTACAGCCTTAGGCCAGCCCCAGCATTTT
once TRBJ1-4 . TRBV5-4 CASSLRQGFTTNEKLFF TGTGCCAGCAGCTTGAGGCAGGGTTTTACAACTAATGAAAAACTGTTTTTT
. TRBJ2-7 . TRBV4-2 CASSHHPRGGPYEQYF TGTGCCAGCAGCCATCACCCGAGGGGGGGACCCTACGAGCAGTACTTC
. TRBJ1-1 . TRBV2 CASSEMEDNGAFF TGTGCCAGCAGCGAAATGGAAGACAACGGGGCTTTCTTT
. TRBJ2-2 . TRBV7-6 CASGFVGSNTGELFF TGTGCCAGCGGGTTTGTGGGGTCGAACACCGGGGAGCTGTTTTTT
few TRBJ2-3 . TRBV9 CASSVEEGRSTDTQYF TGTGCCAGCAGCGTAGAGGAGGGACGATCCACAGATACGCAGTATTTT
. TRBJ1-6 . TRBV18 CASSPSAESPLHF TGTGCCAGCTCACCCTCAGCCGAATCACCCCTCCACTTT
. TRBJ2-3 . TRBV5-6 CASSSLPRGNTDTQYF TGTGCCAGCAGTTCCCTCCCCCGGGGGAACACAGATACGCAGTATTTT
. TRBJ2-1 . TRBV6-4 CASSGLRGNEQFF TGTGCCAGCAGTGGGCTAAGGGGCAATGAGCAGTTCTTC
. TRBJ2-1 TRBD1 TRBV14 CASSRDRASNEQFF TGTGCCAGCAGCCGAGACAGGGCTAGCAATGAGCAGTTCTTC
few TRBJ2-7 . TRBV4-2 CASSPQGQSEQYF TGTGCCAGCAGCCCCCAAGGGCAAAGCGAGCAGTACTTC
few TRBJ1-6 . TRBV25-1 CASSDAGGNSPLHF TGTGCCAGCAGTGATGCGGGGGGTAATTCACCCCTCCACTTT
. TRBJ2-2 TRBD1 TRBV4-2 CASSQETGGRSGELFF TGTGCCAGCAGCCAAGAGACAGGGGGAAGGTCCGGGGAGCTGTTTTTT
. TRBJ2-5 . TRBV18 CASSLGGPPQETQYF TGTGCCAGCTCACTTGGGGGGCCCCCCCAAGAGACCCAGTACTTC
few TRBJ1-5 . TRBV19 CASSTLQNQPQHF TGTGCCAGTAGTACCTTACAGAATCAGCCCCAGCATTTT
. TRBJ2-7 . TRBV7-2 CASSLLRASNEQYF TGTGCCAGCAGTCTTCTCAGGGCGTCCAACGAGCAGTACTTC
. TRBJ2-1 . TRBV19 CASSRVEGGGNEQFF TGTGCCAGTAGTCGGGTTGAGGGGGGCGGGAATGAGCAGTTCTTC
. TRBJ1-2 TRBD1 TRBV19 CASSTRGGASNYGYTF TGTGCCAGTAGTACCAGGGGGGGAGCGAGTAACTATGGCTACACCTTC
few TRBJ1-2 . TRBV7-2 CASSFFGDGYTF TGTGCCAGCAGCTTTTTCGGGGATGGCTACACCTTC
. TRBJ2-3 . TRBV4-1 CASSQIWTSTDTQYF TGCGCCAGCAGCCAAATCTGGACGAGCACAGATACGCAGTATTTT
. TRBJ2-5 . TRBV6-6 CASTGHSQETQYF TGTGCCAGCACGGGACATTCCCAAGAGACCCAGTACTTC
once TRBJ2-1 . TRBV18 CASSPGRRRNEQFF TGTGCCAGCTCACCGGGACGAAGGAGAAATGAGCAGTTCTTC
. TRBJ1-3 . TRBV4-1 CASSQAGNTIYF TGCGCCAGCAGCCAAGCTGGAAACACCATATATTTT
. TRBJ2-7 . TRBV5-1 CASSDSNEQYF TGCGCCAGCAGCGACTCGAACGAGCAGTACTTC
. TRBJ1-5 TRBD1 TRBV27 CASSLRGQGFQPQHF TGTGCCAGCAGTTTACGGGGACAGGGTTTTCAGCCCCAGCATTTT
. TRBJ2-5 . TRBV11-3 CASSAGTVGGETQYF TGTGCCAGCAGCGCCGGGACCGTTGGCGGGGAGACCCAGTACTTC
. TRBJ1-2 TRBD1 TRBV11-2 CASSLQGYGYTF TGTGCCAGCAGTTTACAGGGGTATGGCTACACCTTC
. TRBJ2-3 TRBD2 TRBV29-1 CSVEALEAGVLTDTQYF TGCAGCGTTGAGGCCCTTGAAGCGGGGGTTCTCACAGATACGCAGTATTTT
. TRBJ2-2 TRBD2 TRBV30 CAWTKLAGSGELFF TGTGCCTGGACGAAACTAGCGGGGTCCGGGGAGCTGTTTTTT
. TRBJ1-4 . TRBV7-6 CASSREGETNEKLFF TGTGCCAGCAGCCGCGAGGGGGAAACTAATGAAAAACTGTTTTTT
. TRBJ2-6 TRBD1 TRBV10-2 CASRRTGGAGANVLTF TGCGCCAGCAGGCGGACAGGGGGCGCTGGGGCCAACGTCCTGACTTTC
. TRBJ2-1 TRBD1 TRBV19 CASSIGDRGPYNEQFF TGTGCCAGTAGTATTGGGGACAGGGGACCCTACAATGAGCAGTTCTTC
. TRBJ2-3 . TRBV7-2 CASSPIRQDTQYF TGTGCCAGCAGCCCCATCCGTCAGGATACGCAGTATTTT
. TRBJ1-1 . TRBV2 CASSADRYTEAFF TGTGCCAGCAGCGCCGACAGGTACACTGAAGCTTTCTTT
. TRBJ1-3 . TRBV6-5 CASIDLAGNTIYF TGTGCCAGCATCGATCTGGCTGGAAACACCATATATTTT
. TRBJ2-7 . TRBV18 CASSPIRTELFYEQYF TGTGCCAGCTCACCGATCCGGACAGAGCTCTTCTACGAGCAGTACTTC
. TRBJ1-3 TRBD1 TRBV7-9 CASSPGWDRGNAGNTIYF TGTGCCAGCAGTCCAGGATGGGACAGGGGAAACGCTGGAAACACCATATATTTT
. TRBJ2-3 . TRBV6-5 CASRTTSADTQYF TGTGCCAGCAGGACTACATCGGCAGATACGCAGTATTTT
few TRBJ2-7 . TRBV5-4 CASSPGFSEQYF TGTGCCAGCTCCCCGGGATTTAGTGAGCAGTACTTC
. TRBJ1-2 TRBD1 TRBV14 CASSHPDRGLSVAYGYTF TGTGCCAGCAGCCACCCGGACAGGGGGCTTTCGGTGGCGTATGGCTACACCTTC
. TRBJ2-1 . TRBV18 CASSPLPGNEQFF TGTGCCAGCTCACCACTTCCTGGGAATGAGCAGTTCTTC
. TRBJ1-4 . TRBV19 CASSILGGTNEKLFF TGTGCCAGTAGTATACTCGGAGGAACTAATGAAAAACTGTTTTTT
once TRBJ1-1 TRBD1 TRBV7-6 CASSPTGTADEAFF TGTGCCAGCAGTCCTACCGGGACAGCTGATGAAGCTTTCTTT
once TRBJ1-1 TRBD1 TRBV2 CASSVRTGNTEAFF TGTGCCAGCAGTGTAAGGACAGGGAACACTGAAGCTTTCTTT
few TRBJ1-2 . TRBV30 CAWSVPGAGGNYGYTF TGTGCCTGGAGTGTTCCAGGGGCCGGGGGAAACTATGGCTACACCTTC
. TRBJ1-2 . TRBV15 CATSSKTSGGYGGYTF TGTGCCACCAGCAGCAAGACGTCGGGGGGGTACGGTGGCTACACCTTC
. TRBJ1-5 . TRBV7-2 CASSASFQPQHF TGTGCCAGCAGCGCTAGCTTCCAGCCCCAGCATTTT
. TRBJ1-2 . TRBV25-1 CASSGDILNPKF TGTGCCAGCAGCGGAGACATCCTTAACCCCAAGTTC
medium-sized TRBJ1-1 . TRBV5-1 CASSLEWGNTEAFF TGCGCCAGCAGCTTGGAATGGGGGAACACTGAAGCTTTCTTT
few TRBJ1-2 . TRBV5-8 CASKEPGRDGYTF TGTGCCAGCAAGGAGCCGGGACGAGATGGCTACACCTTC
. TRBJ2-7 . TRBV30 CAWSVGKGLEQYF TGTGCCTGGAGTGTCGGTAAGGGTCTCGAGCAGTACTTC
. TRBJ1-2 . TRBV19 CASSIEGAGRYTF TGTGCCAGTAGTATAGAAGGAGCCGGTCGCTACACCTTC
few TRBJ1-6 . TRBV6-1 CASSATGDNSPLHF TGTGCCAGCAGTGCAACGGGGGATAATTCACCCCTCCACTTT
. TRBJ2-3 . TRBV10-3 CAISPRGGGDTQYF TGTGCCATCAGTCCCCGAGGAGGGGGGGATACGCAGTATTTT
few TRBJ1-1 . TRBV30 CACRGGQWTEAFF TGTGCCTGTCGAGGGGGGCAGTGGACTGAAGCTTTCTTT
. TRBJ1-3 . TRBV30 CAWTRGGVHTIYF TGTGCCTGGACCCGCGGGGGGGTCCACACCATATATTTT
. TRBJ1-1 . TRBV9 CASSVGGAGAEAFF TGTGCCAGCAGCGTAGGAGGTGCGGGGGCTGAAGCTTTCTTT